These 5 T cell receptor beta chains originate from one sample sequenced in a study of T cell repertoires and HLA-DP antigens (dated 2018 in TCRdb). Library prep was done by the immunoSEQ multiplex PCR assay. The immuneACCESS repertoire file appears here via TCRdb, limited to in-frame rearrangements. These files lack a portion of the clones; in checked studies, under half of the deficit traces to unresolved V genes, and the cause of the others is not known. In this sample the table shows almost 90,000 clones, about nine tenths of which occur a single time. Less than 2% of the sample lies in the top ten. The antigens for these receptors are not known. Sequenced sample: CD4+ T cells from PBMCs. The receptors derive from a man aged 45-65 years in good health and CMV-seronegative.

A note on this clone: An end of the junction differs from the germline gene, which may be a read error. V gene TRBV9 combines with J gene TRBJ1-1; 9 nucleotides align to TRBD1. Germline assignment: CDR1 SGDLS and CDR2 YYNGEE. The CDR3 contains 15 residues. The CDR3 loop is CAGSGKTGGIFEAFF. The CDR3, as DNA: TGTGCCGGCAGTGGAAAGACAGGGGGTATATTCGAAGCTTTCTTT. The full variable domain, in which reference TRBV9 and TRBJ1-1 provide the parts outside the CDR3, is DSGVTQTPKHLITATGQRVTLRCSPRSGDLSVYWYQQSLDQGLQFLIQYYNGEERAKGNILERFSAQQFPDLHSELNLSSLELGDSALYFCAGSGKTGGIFEAFFGQGTRLTVV.

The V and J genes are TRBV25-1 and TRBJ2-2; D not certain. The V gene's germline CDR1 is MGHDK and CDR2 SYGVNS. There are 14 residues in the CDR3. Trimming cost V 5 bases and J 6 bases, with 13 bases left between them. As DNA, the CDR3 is TGTGCCAGCAGTTTTGGTGGGTCCCCCGGGGAGCTGTTTTTT. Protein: CASSFGGSPGELFF.

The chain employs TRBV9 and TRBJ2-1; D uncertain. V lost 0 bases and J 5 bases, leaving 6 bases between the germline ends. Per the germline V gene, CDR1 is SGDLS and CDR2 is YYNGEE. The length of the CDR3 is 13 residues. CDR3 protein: CASSVAGHNEQFF. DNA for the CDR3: TGTGCCAGCAGCGTAGCCGGACACAATGAGCAGTTCTTC.

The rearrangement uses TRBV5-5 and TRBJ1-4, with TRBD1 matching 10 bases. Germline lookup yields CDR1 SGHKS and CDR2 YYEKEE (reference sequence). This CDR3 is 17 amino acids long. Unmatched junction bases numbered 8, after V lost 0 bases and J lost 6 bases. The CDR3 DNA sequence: TGTGCCAGCAGCTTGGTAGGGACAGGGGCTAGATATGAAAAACTGTTTTTT. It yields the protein CASSLVGTGARYEKLFF.

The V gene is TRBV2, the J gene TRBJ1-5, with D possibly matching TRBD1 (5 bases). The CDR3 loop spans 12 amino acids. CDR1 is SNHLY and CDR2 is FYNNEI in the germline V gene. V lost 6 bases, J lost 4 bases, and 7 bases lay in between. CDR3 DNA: TGTGCCAGCAGGCCAGGGAATCAGCCCCAGCATTTT. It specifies CASRPGNQPQHF. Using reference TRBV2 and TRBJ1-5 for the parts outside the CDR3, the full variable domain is EPEVTQTPSHQVTQMGQEVILRCVPISNHLYFYWYRQILGQKVEFLVSFYNNEISEKSEIFDDQFSVERPDGSNFTLKIRSTKLEDSAMYFCASRPGNQPQHFGDGTRLSIL.